One and the same sample provided the 18 T cell receptor beta chains below, sequenced in a study of blood T cells in healthy people across ages. For the second PCR, which ran for about 7 to 11 cycles, a sample-barcoded 5' primer and a J-beta primer mix were used. MiXCR, run by TCRdb on the 5' RACE reads, gives a single entry per CDR3 protein. The sample carries 1.5 million to 2 million distinct CDR3 sequences, about 49% recorded once. What was sequenced was blood. These receptor sequences come from a middle-aged woman in good health.

This clonotype was seen more than once but under ten times. The CDR3 DNA reads as TGTGCCAGCAGCCAAGTTTCCGGGACAGGACGCTACGAGCAGTACTTC. Amino acid sequence: CASSQVSGTGRYEQYF. The chain has TRBV4-2 and TRBJ2-4; TRBD1 matches at 8 bases. The J call may be incorrect, as the DNA end agrees better with TRBJ2-7. Per the germline V gene, CDR1 is LGHNA and CDR2 is YNFKEQ. This CDR3 spans 16 amino acids.

J is TRBJ2-4 and V is TRBV6-1; 7 nucleotides agree with TRBD1. CDR3 length equals 15 residues. Looked up from germline, CDR1 is MNHNS and CDR2 is SASEGT. The V gene end was trimmed by 1 base and the J gene end by 10 bases; junction bases not matched to a gene: 10. CDR3 in DNA: TGTGCCAGCAGTGAAGTTGTACAGGGGCAACCAATTCAGTACTTC. Amino acid sequence: CASSEVVQGQPIQYF.

V is TRBV7-2 and J is TRBJ2-5; TRBD2 matches 7 bases. The CDR3 length is 13 residues. Per germline, CDR1 SGHTA and CDR2 FQGNSA. V trimming: 10 bases; J trimming: 5 bases; junction bases outside the gene matches: 10. CDR3 amino acids: CATGLVGLETQYF. The CDR3 DNA follows: TGTGCCACCGGACTAGTTGGGTTGGAGACCCAGTACTTC.

This clonotype was picked up a small number of times. The chain uses TRBV12-3 or TRBV12-4 and TRBJ2-7, with TRBD1 identical over 8 bases. The CDR3 has 15 residues. V lost 1 base, J lost 3 bases, and 5 bases stayed unmatched. The CDR3 DNA follows: TGTGCCAGCAGTTTAGGCAGCAGGGGGCTCTACGAGCAGTACTTC. It specifies CASSLGSRGLYEQYF.

The sample holds a few counts of this clonotype. The CDR3 spells CASTLGLHGYNEQFF. As DNA, the CDR3 is TGTGCCAGCACCCTGGGACTACACGGCTACAATGAGCAGTTCTTC. The V gene is TRBV12-3 or TRBV12-4, the J gene TRBJ2-1, with 7 bases matching TRBD2. The CDR3 runs 15 residues. V dropped 7 bases and J dropped 3; count of bases not matched to a gene: 9.

The CDR3 nucleotides read TGCAGTGCTAGGAGGCTAGCGGGGCGGTCAGATACGCAGTATTTT. Protein: CSARRLAGRSDTQYF. The rearrangement links TRBV20-1 to TRBJ2-3, with 9 bases aligning to TRBD2. CDR1 and CDR2 (germline): DFQATT, SNEGSKA (reference sequence). Unmatched junction bases numbered 8, after V lost 3 bases and J lost 4 bases. The CDR3 totals 15 residues.

The chain recombines TRBV29-1 with TRBJ2-1, with 14 bases identical to TRBD2. Germline V gene lookup returns CDR1 SQVTM and CDR2 ANQGSEA. V lost 6 bases, J lost 6 bases, and 10 bases stayed unmatched. The CDR3 is 16 amino acids. The CDR3 spells CSVERLAGGPGNEQFF. The CDR3 DNA reads TGCAGCGTGGAGAGACTAGCGGGGGGGCCGGGCAATGAGCAGTTCTTC.

The chain carries TRBV5-1 and TRBJ2-5; tentative D call: TRBD2 (6 bases). Germline V gene sequence: CDR1 SGHRS, CDR2 YFSETQ. V lost 0 bases and J lost 4, with 13 bases in between. This CDR3 has 15 residues. CDR3 loop: CASSLGVLASETQYF. CDR3 bases: TGCGCCAGCAGCTTGGGGGTACTAGCTTCAGAGACCCAGTACTTC.

The CDR3 sequence: CASSYLSFGGDHRTDTQYF. CDR3 nucleotides: TGTGCCAGCAGTTATCTCTCGTTTGGCGGGGATCACCGCACAGATACGCAGTATTTT. This chain uses TRBV6-2 or TRBV6-3 with TRBJ2-3; D possibly corresponds to TRBD2 (6 bases). The CDR3 has 19 residues. The germline V and J ends were trimmed by 3 bases and 1 base, with 23 bases remaining between them. Germline loops: CDR1 MNHEY, CDR2 SVGEGT.

In the case of this clonotype: The junction does not match germline at one end; this may be a read error. J is TRBJ2-3 and V is TRBV12-3 or TRBV12-4; D possibly corresponds to TRBD2 (6 bases). This CDR3 contains 14 residues. In DNA, the CDR3 is TGTGTCAGCACCCGGAGGGTGATAACAGATACGCAGTATTTT. Amino acid sequence: CVSTRRVITDTQYF.

The chain employs TRBV6-2 or TRBV6-3 and TRBJ2-5; D might be TRBD1 (6 bases). With the DNA end fitting TRBJ2-1 better, the J assignment may be wrong. This CDR3 is 17 amino acids long. The germline gives CDR1 MNHEY, CDR2 SVGEGT. CDR3 loop: CASSYGSRDKYQETQFF. In nucleotides, the CDR3 is TGTGCCAGCAGTTACGGGTCTCGGGACAAGTACCAAGAGACCCAGTTCTTC.

The chain is built from TRBV4-2 and TRBJ2-1, with D tentatively TRBD2 (5 bases). V gave up 4 bases and J gave up 10 bases, with 20 bases separating them. The germline gives CDR1 LGHNA, CDR2 YNFKEQ. CDR3 length equals 15 residues. The CDR3 DNA reads as TGTGCCAGCAGCCCCCGGACTTACGACTTTGGCGAGCAGTTCTTC. It yields the protein CASSPRTYDFGEQFF.

The chain couples TRBV10-3 to TRBJ2-1; 9 nucleotides agree with TRBD1. CDR3 size: 16 residues. The J segment lost 4 bases and the V segment lost 4 bases, leaving 8 bases of the junction unmatched. Germline-derived CDR1 and CDR2 are ENHRY and SYGVKD. CDR3 nucleotides: TGTGCCATCAGTGGTCGGGTGGACAGGGGATACAATGAGCAGTTCTTC. The encoded protein is CAISGRVDRGYNEQFF.

This rearrangement joins TRBV9 to TRBJ2-1, with TRBD1 matching over 8 bases. Germline-derived CDR1 and CDR2 are SGDLS and YYNGEE. V shed 2 bases, J shed 8 bases, and the junction held 6 bases outside the gene matches. The CDR3 spans 14 residues. CDR3 nucleotides: TGTGCCAGCAGCGTGCGCCAGGGGGCTGATGAGCAGTTCTTC. Translated: CASSVRQGADEQFF.

This clonotype has a handful of counts. The gene calls are TRBV27 and TRBJ2-3; 7 bases line up with TRBD2. Germline V gives CDR1 MNHEY, CDR2 SMNVEV (reference sequence). With 5 bases clipped from V and 1 base from J, the junction kept 3 bases outside the gene matches. The CDR3 is 14 amino acids. Here the CDR3 reads CASSSGVGTDTQYF. The CDR3 DNA reads TGTGCCAGCAGTAGCGGGGTCGGCACAGATACGCAGTATTTT.

The CDR3 reads CASSSQVNEKLFF. The DNA for the CDR3 is TGTGCCAGCAGTTCGCAGGTTAATGAAAAACTGTTTTTT. The V and J genes are TRBV6-2 or TRBV6-3 and TRBJ1-4; no firm D call. The CDR3 length is 13 residues. The ends were cut back, 4 bases at V and 4 bases at J, with 7 bases in the middle. The V gene's germline CDR1 is MNHEY and CDR2 SVGEGT.

The chain uses TRBV5-1 and TRBJ2-7; D tentatively reads TRBD1 or TRBD2 (5 bases each). CDR3 length equals 14 residues. In germline, CDR1 is SGHRS, CDR2 YFSETQ. V lost 4 bases and J lost 3, with 14 bases in between. For the CDR3, the DNA is TGCGCCAGCAGCCGGGACGCAGGGCACTACGAGCAGTACTTC. This sequence encodes CASSRDAGHYEQYF.

The genes are TRBV5-5 and TRBJ2-3; no firm D call. CDR1 is SGHKS and CDR2 is YYEKEE in the germline V gene (reference sequence). V was pared by 2 bases and J by 2 bases, with 9 bases between. This CDR3 spans 14 amino acids. The CDR3 region has the DNA TGTGCCAGCAGCTTACTACAAACCACAGATACGCAGTATTTT. It translates to CASSLLQTTDTQYF.